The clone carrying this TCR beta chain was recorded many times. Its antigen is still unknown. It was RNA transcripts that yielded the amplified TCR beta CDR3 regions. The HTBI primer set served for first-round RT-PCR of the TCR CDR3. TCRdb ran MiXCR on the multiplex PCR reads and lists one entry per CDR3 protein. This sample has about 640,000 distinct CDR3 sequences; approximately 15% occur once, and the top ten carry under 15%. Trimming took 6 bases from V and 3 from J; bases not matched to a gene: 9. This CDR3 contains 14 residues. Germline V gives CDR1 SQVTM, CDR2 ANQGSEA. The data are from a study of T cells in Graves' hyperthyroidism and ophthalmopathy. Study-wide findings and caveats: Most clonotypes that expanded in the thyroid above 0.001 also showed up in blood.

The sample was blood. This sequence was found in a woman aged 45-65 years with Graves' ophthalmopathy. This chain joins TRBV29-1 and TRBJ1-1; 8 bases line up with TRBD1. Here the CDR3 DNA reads TGCAGCGTATCGCCACAGGGGGGAGACACTGAAGCTTTCTTT. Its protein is CSVSPQGGDTEAFF.